This TCR beta chain was retrieved from a study of beta chain features in type 1 diabetes. Study context: When patients were set against healthy donors, age, gender and cell yields were similar. General study points: Equally in patients and controls, PCR might preferentially amplify shorter templates. Significant though moderate, a shortening of TCRB CDR3s appeared in all four CD4+ subsets of Type 1 diabetes patients.

The CDR3 contains 13 residues. The germline gives CDR1 LGHNA, CDR2 YNFKEQ. Trimming took 0 bases from V and 7 from J, leaving 9 bases between them. A few counts support this clone. As yet, its antigen is unknown. Every bit of the isolated RNA underwent reverse transcription, so sequencing read expressed TCRB transcripts. The method was immunoSEQ multiplex PCR; TCRdb's version includes in-frame clones alone and lacks a portion of them. The data show under 300,000 clones, around a quarter seen once. This receptor was identified in a man under 40 in good health. The sample was central memory CD4+ T cells from blood. The rearrangement links TRBV4-2 to TRBJ1-2; D is unresolved. In DNA, the CDR3 is TGTGCCAGCAGCCAAGACTGGTCTTCTGGCTACACCTTC. This translates into CASSQDWSSGYTF.